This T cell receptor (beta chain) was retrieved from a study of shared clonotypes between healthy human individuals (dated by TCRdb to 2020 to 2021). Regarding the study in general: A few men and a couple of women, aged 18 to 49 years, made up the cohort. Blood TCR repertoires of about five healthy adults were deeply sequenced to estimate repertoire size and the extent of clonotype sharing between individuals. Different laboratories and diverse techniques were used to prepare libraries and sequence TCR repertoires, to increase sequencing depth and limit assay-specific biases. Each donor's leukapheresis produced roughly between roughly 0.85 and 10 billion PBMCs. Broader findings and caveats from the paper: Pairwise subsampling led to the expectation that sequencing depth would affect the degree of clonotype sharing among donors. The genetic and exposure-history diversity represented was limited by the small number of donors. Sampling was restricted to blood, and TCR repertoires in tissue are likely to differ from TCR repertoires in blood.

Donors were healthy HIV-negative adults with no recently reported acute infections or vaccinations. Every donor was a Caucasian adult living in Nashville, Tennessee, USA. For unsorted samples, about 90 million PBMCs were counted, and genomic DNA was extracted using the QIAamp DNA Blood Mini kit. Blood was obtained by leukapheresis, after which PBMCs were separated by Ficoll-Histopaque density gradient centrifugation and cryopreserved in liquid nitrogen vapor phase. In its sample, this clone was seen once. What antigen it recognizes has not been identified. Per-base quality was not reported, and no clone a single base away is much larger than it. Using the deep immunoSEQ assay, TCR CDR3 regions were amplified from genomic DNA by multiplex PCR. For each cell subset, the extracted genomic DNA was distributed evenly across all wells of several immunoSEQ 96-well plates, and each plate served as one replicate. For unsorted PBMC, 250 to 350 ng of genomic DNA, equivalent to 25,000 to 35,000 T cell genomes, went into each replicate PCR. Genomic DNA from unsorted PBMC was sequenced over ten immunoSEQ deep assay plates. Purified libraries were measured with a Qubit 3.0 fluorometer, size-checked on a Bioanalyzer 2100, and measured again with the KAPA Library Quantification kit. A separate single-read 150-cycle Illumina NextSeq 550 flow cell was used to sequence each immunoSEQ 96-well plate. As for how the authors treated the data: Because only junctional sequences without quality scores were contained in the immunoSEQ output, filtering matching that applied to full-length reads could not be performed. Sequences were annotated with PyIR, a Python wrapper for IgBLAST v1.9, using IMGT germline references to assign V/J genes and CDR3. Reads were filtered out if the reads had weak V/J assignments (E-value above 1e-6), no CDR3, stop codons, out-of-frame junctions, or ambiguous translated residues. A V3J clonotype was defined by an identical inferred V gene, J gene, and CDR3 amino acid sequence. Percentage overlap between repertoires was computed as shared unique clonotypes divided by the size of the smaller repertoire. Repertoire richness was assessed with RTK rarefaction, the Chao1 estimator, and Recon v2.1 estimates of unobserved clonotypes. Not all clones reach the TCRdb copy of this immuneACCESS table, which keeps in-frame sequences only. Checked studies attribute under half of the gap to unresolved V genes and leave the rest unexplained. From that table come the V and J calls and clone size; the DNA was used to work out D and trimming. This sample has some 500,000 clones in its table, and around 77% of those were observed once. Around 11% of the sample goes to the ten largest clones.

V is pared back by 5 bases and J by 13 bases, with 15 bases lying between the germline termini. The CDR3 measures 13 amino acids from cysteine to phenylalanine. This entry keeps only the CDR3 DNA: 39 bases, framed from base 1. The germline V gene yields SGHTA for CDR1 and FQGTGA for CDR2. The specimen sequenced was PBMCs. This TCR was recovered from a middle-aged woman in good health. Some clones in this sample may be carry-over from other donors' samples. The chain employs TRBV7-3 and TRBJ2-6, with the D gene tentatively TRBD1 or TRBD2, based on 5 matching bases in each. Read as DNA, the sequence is TGTGCCAGCAGCGAGGGGTGGGGGAGTGTCCTGACTTTC. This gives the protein CASSEGWGSVLTF.